The source of this TCR beta chain is a study of long-term antiretroviral therapy in people with HIV. Study information: The earliest specimens came about a decade ahead of the 2015 immediate-ART recommendation. Study-level findings and limits: Spans of CDR3 length were tighter for HIV repertoires than for controls.

This clone was detected once. The antigen is unknown. Trimming shortened V by 7 bases and J by 2 bases, and 18 bases separated the two germline ends. CDR3 length: 16 amino acids. Germline values: CDR1 GTSNPN, CDR2 SVGIG (reference sequence). At survey level, the immunoSEQ assay was run in its v3.0 version. The assay was immunoSEQ multiplex PCR, and TCRdb's table has in-frame clones only and misses some. The table shows more than 15,000 clones, with about 89% occurring only once. At least one PBMC sample before ART and at least two after were required. The sequenced sample was unsorted PBMCs, obtained 0.6 years after starting antiretroviral therapy. The rearrangement joins TRBV30 to TRBJ1-6; weak D call: TRBD1 (5 bases). This sequence was found in a woman aged 35 to 49 with HIV. CDR3 DNA sequence: TGTGCCTACGGGGACTCCCCGAGGCCCTATAATTCACCCCTCCACTTT. Translated, it gives CAYGDSPRPYNSPLHF. Full variable domain (rest looked up from reference TRBV30 and TRBJ1-6): SQTIHQWPATLVQPVGSPLSLECTVEGTSNPNLYWYRQAAGRGLQLLFYSVGIGQISSEVPQNLSASRPQDRQFILSSKKLLLSDSGFYLCAYGDSPRPYNSPLHFGNGTRLTVT.